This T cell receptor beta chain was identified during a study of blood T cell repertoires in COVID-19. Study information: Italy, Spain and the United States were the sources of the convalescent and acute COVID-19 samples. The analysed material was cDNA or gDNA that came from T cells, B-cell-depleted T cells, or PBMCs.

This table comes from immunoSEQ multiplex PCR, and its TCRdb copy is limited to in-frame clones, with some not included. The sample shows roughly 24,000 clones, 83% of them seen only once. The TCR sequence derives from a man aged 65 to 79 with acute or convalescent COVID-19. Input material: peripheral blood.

CDR3 loop: CASSPTGGGNTEAFF. For the CDR3, the DNA is TGTGCCAGCAGCCCAACAGGGGGAGGGAACACTGAAGCTTTCTTT. The chain employs TRBV11-3 and TRBJ1-1, with 8 bases aligning to TRBD1. J lost 1 base, V lost 5 bases, and 6 bases had no gene match. This CDR3 has 15 amino acids. The germline CDR1 and CDR2 sequences are SGHNT and YENEEA.